The 10 T cell receptor beta chains below all came from one sample that was sequenced in a study of cytomegalovirus exposure and HLA in healthy donors. 60 Vbeta and 13 Jbeta primers were used in PCR. Generated by immunoSEQ multiplex PCR, the TCRdb table keeps only in-frame clones and is missing some. This table has 110,000 to 150,000 clones, 80% appearing once. The specimen sequenced was PBMCs. These receptors were obtained from a man between 40 and 49 years old in good health and CMV-seropositive.

The chain has TRBV29-1 and TRBJ1-2, with 8 bases lining up with TRBD1. CDR3 length: 14 residues. The germline V gene encodes CDR1 SQVTM and CDR2 ANQGSEA. The V and J ends lost 3 bases and 5 bases, in that order; junction bases with no gene match: 8. The CDR3 bases are TGCAGCGTTGACGAGCGGACAGGGTGGTATGGCTACACCTTC. This gives the protein CSVDERTGWYGYTF.

V and J are TRBV18 and TRBJ1-1; TRBD1 agrees at 8 bases. The CDR3 runs 19 residues. The V gene's germline CDR1 is KGHSH and CDR2 LQKENI. V was clipped by 6 bases and J by 0 bases; unmatched bases: 18. This CDR3 is CASSPIFRTGPNMNTEAFF. The CDR3 bases are TGTGCCAGCTCCCCAATATTTAGGACAGGGCCGAACATGAACACTGAAGCTTTCTTT.

This clone was picked up a small number of times. The chain carries TRBV19 and TRBJ1-2, with 8 positions matching TRBD1. The length of the CDR3 is 13 residues. V lost 4 bases and J lost 2; bases outside the gene matches: 0. In germline, CDR1 is LNHDA, CDR2 SQIVND (reference sequence). CDR3 bases: TGTGCCAGTAGTAGGACAGGGAACTATGGCTACACCTTC. Its protein is CASSRTGNYGYTF.

This clone has more than one count but fewer than ten. CDR3 residues: CASSDPQRTYEQYF. The CDR3 nucleotides read TGTGCCAGCAGTGACCCTCAGCGGACCTACGAGCAGTACTTC. This sequence joins TRBV2 and TRBJ2-7, with D maybe TRBD2 (5 bases). The CDR3 consists of 14 residues. V was clipped by 3 bases and J by 2 bases, with 11 bases between them. Germline V gives CDR1 SNHLY, CDR2 FYNNEI.

The chain joins TRBV29-1 to TRBJ1-1; D is unclear. Trimming removed 4 bases from V and 1 base from J, with 7 bases in between. From germline, CDR1 is SQVTM and CDR2 ANQGSEA. The length of the CDR3 is 12 residues. The CDR3 nucleotides are TGCAGCGTTGTGCTCAGGAACACTGAAGCTTTCTTT. Encoded protein: CSVVLRNTEAFF.

This clone was seen a single time. This rearrangement joins TRBV6-6 to TRBJ2-1; D possibly corresponds to TRBD1 (6 bases). Germline lookup yields CDR1 MNHNY and CDR2 SVGAGI (reference sequence). The CDR3 is 13 residues long. Trimming removed 5 bases from V and 5 bases from J, with 10 bases in between. DNA of the CDR3: TGTGCCAGCAGTACGGACAGAAACAATGAGCAGTTCTTC. Protein product: CASSTDRNNEQFF.

This rearrangement joins TRBV5-1 to TRBJ1-4; no clear D gene. This CDR3 region has 14 residues. Germline-derived CDR1 and CDR2 are SGHRS and YFSETQ. V was trimmed by 0 bases and J by 8 bases, leaving 11 bases between them. The CDR3 nucleotides read TGCGCCAGCAGCTTGGGCCTGGAGGGCGAAAAACTGTTTTTT. It translates to CASSLGLEGEKLFF.

The CDR3: CASSQEGGVQETQYF. The CDR3, as DNA: TGTGCCAGCAGCCAAGAGGGGGGGGTGCAAGAGACCCAGTACTTC. The rearrangement joins TRBV4-2 to TRBJ2-5; TRBD2 agrees at 7 bases. Germline lookup yields CDR1 LGHNA and CDR2 YNFKEQ. The CDR3 is 15 residues long. With V trimmed by 0 bases and J by 2 bases, 3 bases remained unmatched.

The chain is built from TRBV7-8 and TRBJ1-5; D perhaps matches TRBD1 (6 bases). The V end lost 3 bases, the J end lost 4 bases, and 16 bases lay between the germline ends. This CDR3 spans 16 amino acids. Germline V gives CDR1 SGHVS, CDR2 FQNEAQ. The CDR3 region has the DNA TGTGCCAGCAGCTTTGCCAGGGGAGTAGCAAATCAGCCCCAGCATTTT. Its protein product is CASSFARGVANQPQHF.

The chain recombines TRBV18 with TRBJ2-1; 11 nucleotides align to TRBD2. The length of the CDR3 is 18 residues. The V segment lost 3 bases and the J segment 0 bases; nucleotides outside the gene matches: 7. Germline V gene data show CDR1 as KGHSH and CDR2 as LQKENI. The CDR3: CASSPSGLAASSYNEQFF. CDR3 sequence (DNA): TGTGCCAGCTCACCGTCGGGACTAGCGGCGAGCTCCTACAATGAGCAGTTCTTC.